This record covers a single T cell receptor (beta chain). This clone's antigen is unknown. No base qualities exist here, and no much larger clone lies one base off it. The data were obtained in a study of T cell responses to AZD1222 COVID-19 vaccine (dated by TCRdb to about 2021). Context from the whole study: Because spike-specific TCR depth and breadth did not differ between the two schedules, AZD1222 recipients who got a second dose at roughly 4 weeks were pooled with those who got a second dose at roughly 12 weeks. A total of approximately 240 trial participants underwent TCR sequencing, of whom about 200 received two doses of AZD1222 and around 26 received two doses of the MenACWY control vaccine. Trial participants were enrolled by age into 18-55, 56-69 and 70-plus year subgroups, with roughly 150, 30 and 60 TCR-sequenced participants respectively. Study-wide findings and limitations: Vaccine-associated CD4 TCRs spanned the whole spike protein, with dominant responses in regions 160-218 and 743-854. No day 14 peak-response samples were available, so repertoires were characterized only after the peak T cell response. A significant rise in spike-specific TCR breadth and depth was observed after two AZD1222 doses relative to day 0 and relative to MenACWY recipients. The 56-69-year group was small, and its depth increase did not reach significance, likely because of low power. Conclusions about previously exposed vaccinees were limited because only six AZD1222 recipients were SARS-CoV-2 seropositive at baseline. Participants were mostly white British, with more females than males. The authors suggested clonal diversity may have been underestimated. Reportedly, almost half of the unique spike-specific TCRs recognized epitopes lying outside the regions that are mutated in the B.1.351 and B.1.1.7 variants.

This specimen's time point label, per the study, means: baseline before first vaccination. Vaccinee samples were obtained from the UK trials COV001 and COV002, which included a single-blind randomized controlled phase 2/3 trial of AZD1222 (ChAdOx1 nCoV-19) in healthy adults. For TCRbeta chain sequencing, PBMC samples were collected from trial participants at day 0 and at day 28 after the second dose. The CDR3 regions of human TCRbeta chains were subjected to immunosequencing. Processing in the source paper ran as follows. TCRs in the repertoires were matched against a reference library of SARS-CoV-2-specific TCRs that had been generated with the MIRA antigen-specificity platform. Breadth meant the fraction of unique TCRs that were SARS-CoV-2-associated, whereas depth meant the fraction of total T cells that were SARS-CoV-2-associated. Using the MIRA data, each spike-specific TCR was mapped to the spike region that the TCR reacts to and placed in a CD4 or CD8 class. Log10-transformed breadth and depth values were compared by one-way ANOVA with Sidak's multiple comparisons tests. The clones in this table, taken by TCRdb from immuneACCESS, are in-frame only. Not every clone is retained; where verified, under half of the shortfall comes from an unresolved V gene, and the cause of the rest is unknown. V, J and clone size are those of that table, while D and trimming were read from the DNA. The sample yields roughly 150,000 clones; approximately 88% were counted once. Approximately 2.1% of the sample is held by the ten biggest clonotypes.

V is reduced by 4 bases and J by 2 bases, leaving a spacing of 23 bases between them. Including the terminal cysteine and phenylalanine, the CDR3 comprises 18 residues. Of the read, only the CDR3 DNA is kept; its 54 bases are in frame from base 1. From a lookup of the germline V gene (reference sequence), CDR1 and CDR2 are SGHNT and YYREEE. Sequencing was performed on peripheral blood, taken on day 0 of AZD1222 vaccination. The receptor's source is an adult in good health. The chain couples TRBV5-4 to TRBJ2-3; TRBD2 could be the D gene, as 8 bases match. Here the CDR3 is given as CASSPATGRGVITDTQYF. The bases read TGTGCCAGCAGCCCGGCGACAGGGCGGGGGGTAATCACAGATACGCAGTATTTT.